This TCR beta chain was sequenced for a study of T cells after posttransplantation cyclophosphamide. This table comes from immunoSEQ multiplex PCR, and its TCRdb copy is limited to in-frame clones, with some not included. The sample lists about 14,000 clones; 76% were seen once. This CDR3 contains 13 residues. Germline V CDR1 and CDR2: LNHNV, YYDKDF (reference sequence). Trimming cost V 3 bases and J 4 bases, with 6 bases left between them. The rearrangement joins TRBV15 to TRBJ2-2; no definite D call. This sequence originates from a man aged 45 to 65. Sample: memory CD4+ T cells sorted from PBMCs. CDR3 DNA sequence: TGTGCCACCAGCAGTATGCGCACCGGGGAGCTGTTTTTT. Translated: CATSSMRTGELFF.